This TCR beta chain was identified in a study of blood T cell repertoires in COVID-19. The overall study: PBMCs, B-cell-depleted T cells, or T cells were the source of the cDNA or gDNA that made up the material.

Assay used: immunoSEQ multiplex PCR; TCRdb lists only in-frame clones, some missing. The sample contains about 260,000 clones, around four fifths of which appear only once. CDR1 and CDR2 (germline): MGHRA, YSYEKL. Trimming removed 0 bases at V and 4 bases at J, with 15 bases between. This CDR3 has 16 amino acids. The clonotype comes from a man aged 30 to 39 with acute COVID-19. The V gene is TRBV4-1, the J gene TRBJ1-2, with D unclear. Sequencing was performed on PBMCs or T cells enriched from blood (not recorded which). CDR3 amino acids: CASSQDSAEGGYGYTF. CDR3 DNA sequence: TGCGCCAGCAGCCAAGACTCAGCAGAGGGCGGCTATGGCTACACCTTC.